One sample yielded the 12 T cell receptor beta chains listed below, sequenced in a study of tumor-infiltrating lymphocytes in primary liver carcinoma. With 500 ng total RNA as template and a constant-region primer, TCR beta cDNA was made. Slightly modified ARM-PCR with three nested multiplex PCR rounds yielded TCR beta libraries. The opening two PCR rounds, about 11 cycles each, paired TRBV1-TRBV30 forward primers with a C-beta reverse primer. TCRdb reanalysed the multiplex PCR reads using MiXCR and keeps one entry per CDR3 protein. This table has about 92,000 distinct CDR3 sequences, around 68% appearing once. The approximately 17-34 mg bulk tissue piece was not sorted before simultaneous RNA and DNA extraction. Sequenced material: tumor-adjacent normal liver tissue. All receptors come from a man between 40 and 49 years old with primary liver carcinoma and hepatitis B virus infection.

About this clonotype itself: With a much larger clone just one base away, this may be a read error. This sequence joins TRBV5-1 and TRBJ2-5; possibly TRBD1 or TRBD2 for D (6 bases each). Germline CDR1 reads SGHRS; CDR2 reads YFSETQ. The CDR3 spans 15 residues. The DNA of the CDR3 is TGCGCCAGCAACTTGGAATGGGGGGCGGTGGAGACCCAGTACTTC. It codes for CASNLEWGAVETQYF.

CDR3 residues: CTISLRVSGEGSPLHF. The CDR3 DNA is TGTACCATCAGCTTAAGGGTCTCTGGAGAAGGTTCACCCCTCCACTTT. The V and J genes are TRBV11-2 and TRBJ1-6; D not resolved. The CDR3 is made up of 16 amino acids. CDR1 is SGHAT, CDR2 FQNNGV, per germline.

This clonotype was seen a few times. A read error may be the cause here, since a much bigger clone is one base away. The chain employs TRBV12-3 or TRBV12-4 and TRBJ2-2, with D unclear. This CDR3 has 14 residues. Trimming removed 5 bases at V and 1 base at J, with 8 bases between. The CDR3 reads CASSRILNTGELFF. CDR3 DNA sequence: TGTGCCAGCAGTCGCATCTTGAACACCGGGGAGCTGTTTTTT.

This clonotype was counted only a few times. The J gene is TRBJ1-2, the V gene TRBV20-1; tentatively, D is TRBD1 (6 bases). This CDR3 region has 12 residues. Trimming shortened V by 1 base and J by 8 bases, and 11 bases separated the two germline ends. Germline assignment: CDR1 DFQATT and CDR2 SNEGSKA (reference sequence). The CDR3 bases are TGCAGTGCTAGAGCAGGGGTCGGCGGCTACACCTTC. Residues: CSARAGVGGYTF.

This clonotype was seen repeatedly, ten times or more. The chain uses TRBV10-2 and TRBJ2-3; TRBD2 aligns across 8 bases. Germline CDR1 is WSHSY and CDR2 is SAAADI. With 10 bases clipped from V and 2 bases from J, the junction kept 5 bases outside the gene matches. This CDR3 region has 13 residues. The CDR3 sequence is CAIATSDTDTQYF. As DNA, the CDR3 is TGCGCCATCGCGACTAGCGACACAGATACGCAGTATTTT.

This clonotype was detected many times. The chain links TRBV12-3 or TRBV12-4 to TRBJ2-3; D might be TRBD2 (6 bases). Trimming left V 3 bases short and J 11 bases short, with 12 bases between. This CDR3 is built from 12 residues. CDR3 bases: TGTGCCAGCAGTTTGTATGGGGAGGAGCAGTATTTT. Its protein product is CASSLYGEEQYF.

This chain joins TRBV28 and TRBJ2-6, with TRBD1 identical over 7 bases. The length of the CDR3 is 21 residues. In germline, CDR1 is MDHEN, CDR2 SYDVKM. V shed 4 bases, J shed 0 bases, and the junction held 18 bases outside the gene matches. The CDR3 sequence is CASSSQLLTGLSFSGANVLTF. The CDR3 DNA reads as TGTGCCAGCAGTTCTCAACTACTGACAGGGCTCTCCTTCTCTGGGGCCAACGTCCTGACTTTC. The full variable domain, its missing parts supplied by reference TRBV28 and TRBJ2-6, is DVKVTQSSRYLVKRTGEKVFLECVQDMDHENMFWYRQDPGLGLRLIYFSYDVKMKEKGDIPEGYSVSREKKERFSLILESASTNQTSMYLCASSSQLLTGLSFSGANVLTFGAGSRLTVL.

A remark on this clonotype: The junction departs from germline at one end; a sequencing error may be responsible. The chain combines TRBV5-1 with TRBJ1-1; tentatively, D is TRBD1 (6 bases). This CDR3 is built from 14 residues. CDR1 and CDR2 (germline): SGHRS, YFSETQ. The CDR3 region is CDSSLGGGETEAFF. CDR3 nucleotide sequence: TGCGACAGCAGCTTGGGTGGGGGCGAGACTGAAGCTTTCTTT.

A note on this clonotype: A much larger clone differs by one base, so this may be a read error. The chain joins TRBV29-1 to TRBJ2-5; D remains unclear. The germline CDR1 and CDR2 sequences are SQVTM and ANQGSEA. This CDR3 is built from 12 residues. CDR3 sequence: CSVDLNQEIQYF. In nucleotides, the CDR3 is TGCAGCGTTGATTTAAACCAAGAGATCCAGTACTTC.

In its sample, this clonotype was seen many times. The V and J genes are TRBV29-1 and TRBJ2-5, with 8 bases lining up with TRBD2. The CDR3 is made up of 15 amino acids. Per the germline V gene, CDR1 is SQVTM and CDR2 is ANQGSEA. V shed 7 bases, J shed 0 bases, and the junction held 10 bases outside the gene matches. The chain's CDR3 is CSAGGGHVYQETQYF. As DNA, the CDR3 is TGCAGCGCGGGGGGGGGCCACGTGTACCAAGAGACCCAGTACTTC.

For this clonotype: At one boundary the junction diverges from the germline segment, which might be a read error. The V call is TRBV10-2, the J call TRBJ1-6, with D possibly TRBD1 on 6 matching bases. From germline, CDR1 is WSHSY and CDR2 SAAADI. The CDR3 contains 14 residues. The CDR3 loop is CVSIEMGDTSPLHF. The CDR3, as DNA: TGCGTCAGCATCGAAATGGGGGACACCTCACCCCTCCACTTT.

This clonotype was recorded once. The chain couples TRBV11-2 to TRBJ1-6; D is uncertain. CDR3 length: 15 residues. CDR1 is SGHAT and CDR2 is FQNNGV in the germline V gene. Deletions cut 0 bases from V and 6 bases from J, with 9 bases between. CDR3 DNA: TGTGCCAGCAGCTTAGATAGGAGACTTAATTCACCCCTCCACTTT. Amino acids: CASSLDRRLNSPLHF.